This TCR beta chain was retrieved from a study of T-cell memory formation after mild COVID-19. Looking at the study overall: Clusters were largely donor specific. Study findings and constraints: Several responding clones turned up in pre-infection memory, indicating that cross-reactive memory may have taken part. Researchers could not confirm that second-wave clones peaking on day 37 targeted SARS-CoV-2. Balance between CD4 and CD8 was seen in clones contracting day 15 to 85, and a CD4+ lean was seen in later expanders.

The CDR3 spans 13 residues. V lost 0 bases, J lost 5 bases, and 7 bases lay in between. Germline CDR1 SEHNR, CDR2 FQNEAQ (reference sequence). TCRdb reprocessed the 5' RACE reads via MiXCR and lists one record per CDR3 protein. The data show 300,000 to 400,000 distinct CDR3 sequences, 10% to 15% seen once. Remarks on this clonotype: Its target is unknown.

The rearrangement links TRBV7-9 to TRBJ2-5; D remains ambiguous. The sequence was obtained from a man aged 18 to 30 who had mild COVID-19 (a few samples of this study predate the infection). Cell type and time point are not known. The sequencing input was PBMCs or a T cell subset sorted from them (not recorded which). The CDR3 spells CASSLAEDETQYF. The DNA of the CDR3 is TGTGCCAGCAGCTTAGCGGAAGATGAGACCCAGTACTTC.